Here is one TCR beta chain with its context. This record comes from a study of blood T cell repertoires in COVID-19. Germline assignment: CDR1 SGDLS and CDR2 YYNGEE. The V end lost 3 bases, the J end lost 0 bases, and 7 bases lay between the germline ends. This CDR3 region has 14 residues. Original data processing: Estimated nucleated cell counts came from reference gene primer amplification. The method was immunoSEQ multiplex PCR; TCRdb's version includes in-frame clones alone and lacks a portion of them. Clone size and the V and J calls come from that table; the DNA yielded D and trimming. The table shows tens of thousands of clones, with approximately 80% occurring only once.

The receptor's source is a human donor in a cohort sampled during active COVID-19. Sequencing was done on a sample of peripheral blood. This sequence joins TRBV9 and TRBJ1-5; TRBD1 might be the D (5 bases). DNA for the CDR3: TGTGCCAGCAGCGCTCAGGGTAGCAATCAGCCCCAGCATTTT. Translated, it gives CASSAQGSNQPQHF.